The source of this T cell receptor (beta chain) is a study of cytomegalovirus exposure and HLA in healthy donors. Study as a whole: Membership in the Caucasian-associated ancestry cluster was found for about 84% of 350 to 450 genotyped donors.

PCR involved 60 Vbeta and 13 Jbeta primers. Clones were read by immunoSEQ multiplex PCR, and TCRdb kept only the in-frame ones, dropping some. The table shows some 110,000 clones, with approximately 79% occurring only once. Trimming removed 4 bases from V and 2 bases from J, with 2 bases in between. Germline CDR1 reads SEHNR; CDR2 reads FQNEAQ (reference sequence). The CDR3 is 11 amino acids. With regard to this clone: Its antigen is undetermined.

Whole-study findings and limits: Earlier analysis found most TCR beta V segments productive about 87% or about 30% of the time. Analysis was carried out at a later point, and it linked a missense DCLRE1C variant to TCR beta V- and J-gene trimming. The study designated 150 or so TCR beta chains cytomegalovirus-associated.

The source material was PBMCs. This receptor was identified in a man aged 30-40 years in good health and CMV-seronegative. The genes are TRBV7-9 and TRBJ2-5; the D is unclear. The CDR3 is CASSSQETQYF. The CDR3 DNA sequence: TGTGCCAGCAGCTCTCAAGAGACCCAGTACTTC. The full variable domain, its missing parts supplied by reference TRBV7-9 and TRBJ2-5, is DTGVSQNPRHKITKRGQNVTFRCDPISEHNRLYWYRQTLGQGPEFLTYFQNEAQLEKSRLLSDRFSAERPKGSFSTLEIQRTEQGDSAMYLCASSSQETQYFGPGTRLLVL.